This T cell receptor beta chain was captured in a study of regulatory T cells in long-lasting Graves disease. Regarding the study as a whole: Persistent disease was associated with favored TRBV28 usage and with favored use of TRBJ1-2 and TRBJ2-5.

According to the study, TCR beta libraries were built with iRepertoire HTBI primers and CDR3-region Arm-PCR. TCRdb itself ran the multiplex PCR reads through MiXCR, one entry per CDR3 protein. Here the sample spans some 410,000 distinct CDR3 sequences, about 17% being singletons. A word on this clonotype: Its antigen is as yet unknown.

Trimming took 5 bases from V and 4 from J, leaving 9 bases between them. The CDR3 extends over 12 amino acids. Germline V gene data show CDR1 as SQVTM and CDR2 as ANQGSEA. Noted time point: newly diagnosed GD, antithyroid drugs for less than 3 months. Generation of the TCR library employed RNA extracted from PBMCs. Graves' disease diagnoses followed American Thyroid Association guidelines. The same data also contributed to another study, on T cells in Graves' hyperthyroidism and ophthalmopathy. From that report: The authors' 13 V-J model separated ophthalmopathy from stable hyperthyroidism.

The clonotype comes from a woman aged 25-40 years with Graves disease. The material sequenced was peripheral blood mononuclear cells (PBMCs), taken at new diagnosis, from a patient treated with antithyroid drugs. This chain connects TRBV29-1 to TRBJ2-4; D uncertain. CDR3 bases: TGCAGCGTTCGTCTACAGAAAAACATTCAGTACTTC. Residues: CSVRLQKNIQYF.